This is a list of T cell receptor beta chains from one sample in a study of T cell changes during pregnancy in multiple sclerosis. Only in-frame clones appear in the TCRdb table, and some are missing; sequencing was by immunoSEQ multiplex PCR. The data hold around 62,000 clones, with approximately 90% observed a single time. The sample here was peripheral blood, taken in the third trimester of pregnancy. The receptors derive from a female donor with multiple sclerosis, enrolled in a pregnancy study. Both conserved end residues are part of each CDR3. D genes are given only for firm matches. Clone size is given for some rows only: seen once, a few or many times, or a class if the clone is expanded.

>TRBV4-2|TRBJ1-2|TRBD1|.|13
TGTGCCAGCAGCGTCGGGACAGACTATGGCTACACCTTC
CASSVGTDYGYTF
>TRBV5-1|TRBJ2-1|TRBD2|.|18
TGCGCCAGCAGCTTGGTCCGAGCGGGAGGGCCGTCCTACAATGAGCAGTTCTTC
CASSLVRAGGPSYNEQFF
>TRBV25-1|TRBJ1-1|TRBD1|.|15
TGTGCCAGCAGCCCGACGGGACAGGGGAACACTGAAGCTTTCTTT
CASSPTGQGNTEAFF
>TRBV30|TRBJ1-3|.|.|12
TGTGCCTGGAGTCCCAATGGAAACACCATATATTTT
CAWSPNGNTIYF
>TRBV7-3|TRBJ2-5|.|.|13
TGTGCCAGCAGCCCCCGGAGACAAGAGACCCAGTACTTC
CASSPRRQETQYF
>TRBV27|TRBJ2-1|TRBD1|once|14
TGTGCCAGCAGTTCACGACAGGGACGGAATGAGCAGTTCTTC
CASSSRQGRNEQFF
>TRBV29-1|TRBJ1-1|TRBD1|.|13
TGCAGCGTTAACAAGGGGGCCCCCACTGAAGCTTTCTTT
CSVNKGAPTEAFF
>TRBV30|TRBJ2-3|TRBD2|.|15
TGTGCCTGGGGACTAGCGGGGGGGCCAAAAGATACGCAGTATTTT
CAWGLAGGPKDTQYF
>TRBV4-1|TRBJ2-7|TRBD1|.|17
TGCGCCAGCAGCCAAGTGGAAACGACAGGGGGATCCTACGAGCAGTACTTC
CASSQVETTGGSYEQYF
>TRBV19|TRBJ2-1|TRBD2|.|16
TGTGCCAGTACCTCGATCACTAGCGGGGGATACAATGAGCAGTTCTTC
CASTSITSGGYNEQFF
>TRBV5-4|TRBJ2-5|TRBD1|.|17
TGTGCCAGCAGCTTGGAGGTGCCGGGACAGCTAAGAGAGACCCAGTACTTC
CASSLEVPGQLRETQYF
>TRBV18|TRBJ2-2|TRBD1|.|16
TGTGCCAGCTCAATCGACAGGGGGTATGGCACCGGGGAGCTGTTTTTT
CASSIDRGYGTGELFF
>TRBV4-1|TRBJ2-6|TRBD2|.|19
TGCGCCAGCAGCCAAGATACCGCGGGGGGATTCTCTGGGGCCAACGTCCTGACTTTC
CASSQDTAGGFSGANVLTF
>TRBV13|TRBJ2-5|TRBD1|.|15
TGTGCCAGCAGCTTACAGGACAGGGTGGAGCAGACCCAGTACTTC
CASSLQDRVEQTQYF
>TRBV7-2|TRBJ1-1|.|.|16
TGTGCCAGCAGCTTACCTGGGGCCTGGACCGACACTGAAGCTTTCTTT
CASSLPGAWTDTEAFF
>TRBV10-3|TRBJ1-1|TRBD1|.|13
TGTGCCATCAGTGTACAGGGGACCACTGAAGCTTTCTTT
CAISVQGTTEAFF
>TRBV9|TRBJ2-6|TRBD1|.|17
TGTGCCAGCAGCGCCGGACAGGGGAGGGCTGGGGCCAACGTCCTGACTTTC
CASSAGQGRAGANVLTF
>TRBV7-2|TRBJ1-5|.|.|15
TGTGCCAGCAGCTTAGCGCTCGGGGTTGGGCAGCCCCAGCATTTT
CASSLALGVGQPQHF
>TRBV10-3|TRBJ2-7|TRBD1|.|15
TGTGCCATCAGCGCCGGGACAGGGAGGGTCAACGAGCAGTACTTC
CAISAGTGRVNEQYF
>TRBV11-2|TRBJ2-1|.|once|14
TGTGCCAGCAGCCCGCGGGATTTCCGCGGGGAGCAGTTCTTC
CASSPRDFRGEQFF
>TRBV10-3|TRBJ2-7|TRBD1|.|14
TGTGCCATCAGTGAGCAGGGGACAGGGGGCGAGCAGTACTTC
CAISEQGTGGEQYF
>TRBV30|TRBJ1-5|TRBD1|.|14
TGTGCCTGGGGCCGGACAGGGGGAGTTCAGCCCCAGCATTTT
CAWGRTGGVQPQHF
>TRBV19|TRBJ2-7|TRBD1|.|11
TGTGCCAGCGAACAGGGGGGCGAGCAGTACTTC
CASEQGGEQYF
>TRBV5-8|TRBJ1-2|.|once|16
TGTGCCAGCAGCTCGGGGGGTTTGGGGTCCTACTATGGCTACACCTTC
CASSSGGLGSYYGYTF
>TRBV7-9|TRBJ1-1|.|.|14
TGTGCCAGCAGCTTACAGGGGCTGGGCACTGAAGCTTTCTTT
CASSLQGLGTEAFF
>TRBV18|TRBJ2-1|TRBD2|.|16
TGTGCCAGCTCGCTCCTAGCGGGAGCGGTCTACAATGAGCAGTTCTTC
CASSLLAGAVYNEQFF
>TRBV18|TRBJ2-7|.|.|15
TGTGCCAGCTCACCGCGTGCCGGGATATCCTACGAGCAGTACTTC
CASSPRAGISYEQYF
>TRBV19|TRBJ1-1|TRBD1|.|15
TGTGCCAGTTTTCCTCGACAGGGGGCTTTCTCTGAAGCTTTCTTT
CASFPRQGAFSEAFF
>TRBV5-1|TRBJ2-5|.|.|14
TGCGCCAGCAGGTCGGGAGCCAACCAAGAGACCCAGTACTTC
CASRSGANQETQYF
>TRBV5-6|TRBJ2-3|TRBD1|.|16
TGTGCCAGCAGCCAAAGACAGGGGTGGAGCACAGATACGCAGTATTTT
CASSQRQGWSTDTQYF
>TRBV5-1|TRBJ2-7|TRBD1|once|15
TGCGCCAGCAGCTTGGCGGGACAGGGGCCCTACGAGCAGTACTTC
CASSLAGQGPYEQYF
>TRBV27|TRBJ2-7|.|once|15
TGTGCCAGCAGTTTAATCCCTGTCGGGTCAAGCGAGCAGTACTTC
CASSLIPVGSSEQYF
>TRBV27|TRBJ1-5|.|.|15
TGTGCCAGCAGTTTGGGGGGATTAAGCAATCAGCCCCAGCATTTT
CASSLGGLSNQPQHF
>TRBV27|TRBJ2-3|.|.|15
TGTGCCAGCAGTTTATGGTCCAGTTTCACAGATACGCAGTATTTT
CASSLWSSFTDTQYF
>TRBV7-3|TRBJ2-1|TRBD2|.|16
TGTGCCAGCAGCTTTCTCGGGGGGGCCTCCTACAATGAGCAGTTCTTC
CASSFLGGASYNEQFF
>TRBV4-2|TRBJ1-2|.|once|11
TGTGCCAGCAGCCAAGAGAGGGTCTACACCTTC
CASSQERVYTF
>TRBV27|TRBJ2-1|TRBD2|.|16
TGTGCCAGCAGTTTATGGAGACTAGCGGGAGGGGATGAGCAGTTCTTC
CASSLWRLAGGDEQFF
>TRBV7-9|TRBJ1-2|TRBD1|.|13
TGTGCCAGCAGAGGGACAGGGTTCGATGGCTACACCTTC
CASRGTGFDGYTF
>TRBV6-1|TRBJ1-5|TRBD1|.|16
TGTGCCAGCAGTGGGCCCCAGGGGGCCAGCAATCAGCCCCAGCATTTT
CASSGPQGASNQPQHF
>TRBV5-1|TRBJ1-1|TRBD1|.|16
TGCGCCAGCAGCTTCTCTACAGGGGAAGGAAAAACTGAAGCTTTCTTT
CASSFSTGEGKTEAFF
>TRBV13|TRBJ2-1|TRBD1|few|15
TGTGCCAGCAGCCCAGGGGGATCAGTGGGCAATGAGCAGTTCTTC
CASSPGGSVGNEQFF